Presented here are 28 T cell receptor beta chains from one specimen sequenced in a study of Ad26.COV2.S vaccination and SARS-CoV-2 variants. The table came from immunoSEQ multiplex PCR; TCRdb's copy has only in-frame clones and leaves some out. The sample has 200,000 to 250,000 clones, approximately 90% seen once. Stated treatment: 15 to 20 received Ad26.COV2.S at low or high dose, single or two shots; several received placebo; per-sample allocation not given. Samples came from day 63 after the first vaccine or placebo injection. The sequences come from peripheral blood, collected in a trial of Ad26.COV2.S vaccine versus placebo. The receptors come from a person between 18 and 59 years old who received the Ad26.COV2.S COVID-19 vaccine or a placebo.

The chain recombines TRBV7-3 with TRBJ1-1; no reliable D call. The CDR3 runs 14 residues. V was trimmed by 2 bases and J by 1 base, leaving 8 bases between them. The V gene's germline CDR1 is SGHTA and CDR2 FQGTGA. The DNA of the CDR3 is TGTGCCAGCAGCTTATTGGGTAGGAACACTGAAGCTTTCTTT. Its translation is CASSLLGRNTEAFF.

Turning to this clone: The sample carries other DNA sequences with the same CDR3. DNA for the CDR3: TGTGCCAGTAGTATAGGGAATACGCAGTATTTT. Encoded protein: CASSIGNTQYF. The chain joins TRBV19 to TRBJ2-3; D is ambiguous. Trimming removed 1 base from V and 7 bases from J, with 3 bases in between. CDR1 LNHDA and CDR2 SQIVND come from the germline V gene (reference sequence). The CDR3 runs 11 residues.

This sequence joins TRBV4-1 and TRBJ1-2, with D perhaps matching TRBD1 (6 bases). Trimming stripped 0 bases from V and 7 bases from J, with 21 bases between. This CDR3 is 17 amino acids long. Germline assignment: CDR1 MGHRA and CDR2 YSYEKL. In DNA, the CDR3 is TGCGCCAGCAGCCAAGATTTGCTGGGGGCAATTTCCCCTGGCTACACCTTC. Translated, it gives CASSQDLLGAISPGYTF.

This chain connects TRBV7-2 to TRBJ1-6; weak D call: TRBD1 (5 bases). Germline values: CDR1 SGHTA, CDR2 FQGNSA. This CDR3 has 16 residues. V lost 5 bases, J lost 1 base, and 12 bases lay in between. The CDR3 region has the DNA TGTGCCAGCAGCCGGGAGGGGATGTCCTATAATTCACCCCTCCACTTT. Encoded protein: CASSREGMSYNSPLHF. Together with reference TRBV7-2 and TRBJ1-6, the CDR3 gives the full variable domain: GAGVSQSPSNKVTEKGKDVELRCDPISGHTALYWYRQSLGQGLEFLIYFQGNSAPDKSGLPSDRFSAERTGGSVSTLTIQRTQQEDSAVYLCASSREGMSYNSPLHFGNGTRLTVT.

V gene TRBV14 combines with J gene TRBJ2-3; D ambiguous. The germline V and J ends were trimmed by 4 bases and 2 bases, with 13 bases remaining between them. The CDR3 has 15 amino acids. Germline loops: CDR1 SGHDN, CDR2 FVKESK. The CDR3, as DNA: TGTGCCAGCAGCCGGGTCGTTCCGTTCACAGATACGCAGTATTTT. Translation gives CASSRVVPFTDTQYF.

J is TRBJ1-6 and V is TRBV6-4; 10 bases fit TRBD1. Germline V gene data show CDR1 as MRHNA and CDR2 as SNTAGT. V gave up 0 bases and J gave up 9 bases; unmatched junction bases: 20. CDR3 length: 21 amino acids. The CDR3, as DNA: TGTGCCAGCAGTGACTCGAGTCTGGGGAGGACAGGGGGTATTTCGGGTTCACCCCTCCACTTT. Translating it yields CASSDSSLGRTGGISGSPLHF.

The CDR3 DNA reads as TGTGCCAGCAGTTTTGGGGACAGGGGTACCTACGAGCAGTACTTC. It encodes CASSFGDRGTYEQYF. This sequence joins TRBV28 and TRBJ2-7; TRBD1 agrees at 10 bases. The CDR3 is 15 amino acids. With 3 bases clipped from V and 2 bases from J, the junction kept 4 bases outside the gene matches. Germline V gene data show CDR1 as MDHEN and CDR2 as SYDVKM.

This rearrangement joins TRBV6-6 to TRBJ2-1; 10 bases map to TRBD2. With V trimmed by 0 bases and J by 7 bases, 6 bases remained unmatched. The germline V gene encodes CDR1 MNHNY and CDR2 SVGAGI (reference sequence). This CDR3 is 16 amino acids long. Here the CDR3 reads CASSYSNLAGVNEQFF. Here the CDR3 DNA reads TGTGCCAGCAGTTACTCGAACCTAGCGGGAGTAAATGAGCAGTTCTTC.

The chain is built from TRBV4-2 and TRBJ2-7; 9 nucleotides agree with TRBD1. Germline CDR1 reads LGHNA; CDR2 reads YNFKEQ. The CDR3 has 16 amino acids. V dropped 0 bases and J dropped 0; count of bases not matched to a gene: 3. The CDR3 sequence: CASSQDLTGGSYEQYF. DNA for the CDR3: TGTGCCAGCAGCCAAGATTTGACAGGGGGCTCCTACGAGCAGTACTTC.

This clone was observed a single time. V and J are TRBV10-1 and TRBJ1-3; no definite D call. V was shortened by 9 bases and J by 0 bases, with 9 bases between the two germline ends. This CDR3 has 13 residues. Germline V gene sequence: CDR1 WNHNN, CDR2 SYGVQD (reference sequence). CDR3 sequence (DNA): TGCGCCAGTGGACCCGACTCTGGAAACACCATATATTTT. As protein: CASGPDSGNTIYF.

The J gene is TRBJ2-5, the V gene TRBV28, with 12 bases fitting TRBD2. The CDR3 contains 15 residues. Germline-derived CDR1 and CDR2 are MDHEN and SYDVKM. The trim removed 4 bases at V and 4 bases at J, leaving 4 bases unmatched. The CDR3 DNA is TGTGCCAGCAGTTCACTAGCGGGGGGCGGAGAGACCCAGTACTTC. Translation: CASSSLAGGGETQYF.

The rearrangement uses TRBV7-9 and TRBJ1-3; D not resolved. The V gene's germline CDR1 is SEHNR and CDR2 FQNEAQ (reference sequence). V shed 1 base and J shed 6 bases, with 7 bases lying between them. This CDR3 has 13 amino acids. In nucleotides, the CDR3 is TGTGCCAGCAGCTTAGAGGTGGCAAACACCATATATTTT. Translating it yields CASSLEVANTIYF. The full variable domain, completed using reference TRBV7-9 and TRBJ1-3, is DTGVSQNPRHKITKRGQNVTFRCDPISEHNRLYWYRQTLGQGPEFLTYFQNEAQLEKSRLLSDRFSAERPKGSFSTLEIQRTEQGDSAMYLCASSLEVANTIYFGEGSWLTVV.

V is TRBV11-1 and J is TRBJ2-7; D uncertain. CDR3 length: 12 residues. V lost 2 bases, J lost 1 base, and 3 bases lay in between. Germline loops: CDR1 SGHAT, CDR2 FQDESV (reference sequence). The chain's CDR3 is CASSLYSYEQYF. DNA of the CDR3: TGTGCCAGCAGCTTATATTCCTACGAGCAGTACTTC.

This clone is a singleton in its sample. The chain employs TRBV23-1 and TRBJ2-2; D gene uncertain. TRBV23-1 is flagged as an ORF with uncertain function. The CDR3 is made up of 16 amino acids. V lost 1 base, J lost 1 base, and 10 bases lay in between. This CDR3 reads CASSQFTAGNTGELFF. Here the CDR3 DNA reads TGCGCCAGCAGTCAATTCACGGCAGGGAACACCGGGGAGCTGTTTTTT.

V is TRBV11-1 and J is TRBJ1-4, with TRBD1 matching over 8 bases. CDR1 is SGHAT, CDR2 FQDESV, per germline (reference sequence). The CDR3 spans 14 residues. V lost 5 bases and J lost 11; bases outside the gene matches: 10. Here the CDR3 reads CASSHGQGNRKLFF. The CDR3 nucleotides are TGTGCCAGCAGCCACGGACAGGGCAACCGTAAACTGTTTTTT.

This clone was detected once. J is TRBJ2-3 and V is TRBV11-2, with D perhaps being TRBD1 or TRBD2 (5 bases each). CDR1 SGHAT and CDR2 FQNNGV come from the germline V gene. Trimming shortened V by 4 bases and J by 0 bases, and 8 bases separated the two germline ends. The CDR3 loop spans 14 amino acids. CDR3 loop: CASSSRDSTDTQYF. For the CDR3, the DNA is TGTGCCAGCAGCTCCCGGGACAGCACAGATACGCAGTATTTT.

The chain couples TRBV3-1 (or the pseudogene TRBV3-2) to TRBJ1-1; D perhaps matches TRBD1 (5 bases). CDR1 and CDR2 from the germline V gene are LGHDT and YNNKEL (reference sequence). This CDR3 is built from 15 residues. V lost 0 bases to trimming and J lost 1 base, with 9 bases between them. The CDR3 here is CASSQEGTGNTEAFF. The CDR3 DNA follows: TGTGCCAGCAGCCAAGAGGGGACGGGGAACACTGAAGCTTTCTTT.

The V gene is TRBV6-6, the J gene TRBJ1-1; tentative D call: TRBD1 (6 bases). The germline CDR1 and CDR2 sequences are MNHNY and SVGAGI (reference sequence). The CDR3 sequence is 16 residues long. V was pared by 6 bases and J by 2 bases, with 19 bases between. The CDR3 nucleotides read TGTGCCAGCAGCAACGCCAGGGGAGTTCGAAACACTGAAGCTTTCTTT. Amino acid sequence: CASSNARGVRNTEAFF.

The chain is built from TRBV27 and TRBJ1-1, with D tentatively TRBD1 (6 bases). Trimming took 6 bases from V and 4 from J, leaving 12 bases between them. Germline V CDR1 and CDR2: MNHEY, SMNVEV (reference sequence). This CDR3 contains 13 residues. This CDR3 reads CASRPQGPTEAFF. Here the CDR3 DNA reads TGTGCCAGCAGGCCACAGGGCCCCACTGAAGCTTTCTTT.

The chain employs TRBV6-5 and TRBJ2-5; perhaps TRBD1 as D (6 bases). The germline V and J ends were trimmed by 2 bases and 5 bases, with 9 bases remaining between them. Germline CDR1 is MNHEY and CDR2 is SVGAGI. The CDR3 extends over 13 amino acids. The CDR3 reads CASSYQGTETQYF. The CDR3 nucleotides are TGTGCCAGCAGTTACCAGGGGACGGAGACCCAGTACTTC.

The CDR3 bases are TGTGCCAGCAGCCTAGGACATTCTTCCACAGATACGCAGTATTTT. This codes for CASSLGHSSTDTQYF. This sequence joins TRBV7-3 and TRBJ2-3; maybe TRBD1 (5 bases). Germline-derived CDR1 and CDR2 are SGHTA and FQGTGA. The CDR3 is 15 amino acids. Trimming pared 5 bases from V and 2 bases from J, leaving 14 bases between.

V usage is TRBV5-8 and J usage is TRBJ1-2; TRBD1 aligns across 10 bases. V dropped 2 bases and J dropped 4; count of bases not matched to a gene: 5. CDR3 length: 15 amino acids. In germline, CDR1 is SGHTS, CDR2 YDEGEE. CDR3 protein: CASSFKGQGSYGYTF. In DNA form, the CDR3 reads TGTGCCAGCAGCTTTAAGGGACAGGGGTCCTATGGCTACACCTTC. Using reference TRBV5-8 and TRBJ1-2 for the parts outside the CDR3, the full variable domain is EAGVTQSPTHLIKTRGQQATLRCSPISGHTSVYWYQQALGLGLQFLLWYDEGEERNRGNFPPRFSGRQFPNYSSELNVNALELEDSALYLCASSFKGQGSYGYTFGSGTRLTVV.

The rearrangement uses TRBV6-5 and TRBJ2-5, with 7 bases lining up with TRBD2. The J segment lost 1 base and the V segment lost 2 bases, leaving 7 bases of the junction unmatched. CDR1 MNHEY and CDR2 SVGAGI come from the germline V gene. This CDR3 is built from 16 residues. Here the CDR3 DNA reads TGTGCCAGCAGTTACGGCGTAGCGGGCGCCCAAGAGACCCAGTACTTC. Residues: CASSYGVAGAQETQYF.

The CDR3 DNA reads as TGTGCCAGCAGCTCCCGTGGCTCCTACGAGCAGTACTTC. Its translation: CASSSRGSYEQYF. The chain recombines TRBV5-8 with TRBJ2-7; no clear D. Trimming left V 3 bases short and J 0 bases short, with 7 bases between. CDR1 is SGHTS and CDR2 is YDEGEE in the germline V gene. The CDR3 extends over 13 amino acids.

This rearrangement joins TRBV3-1 (or the pseudogene TRBV3-2) to TRBJ2-1, with D perhaps TRBD2 (5 bases). V lost 3 bases and J 8 bases, leaving 23 bases between the germline ends. The CDR3 sequence is 17 residues long. CDR1 LGHDT and CDR2 YNNKEL come from the germline V gene (reference sequence). The CDR3 region is CASSHSMRRVPFDEQFF. The DNA of the CDR3 is TGTGCCAGCAGCCACTCGATGCGGCGGGTCCCCTTCGATGAGCAGTTCTTC.

This chain connects TRBV5-6 to TRBJ2-3, with D hard to call. From germline, CDR1 is SGHDT and CDR2 YYEEEE. V was trimmed by 0 bases and J by 2 bases, leaving 10 bases between them. CDR3 size: 15 residues. The CDR3, as DNA: TGTGCCAGCAGCTTGGTAGGGCAGCCCACAGATACGCAGTATTTT. It codes for CASSLVGQPTDTQYF. The full variable domain, with the rest looked up from reference TRBV5-6 and TRBJ2-3, is DAGVTQSPTHLIKTRGQQVTLRCSPKSGHDTVSWYQQALGQGPQFIFQYYEEEERQRGNFPDRFSGHQFPNYSSELNVNALLLGDSALYLCASSLVGQPTDTQYFGPGTRLTVL.

The chain carries TRBV30 and TRBJ1-3; D not resolved. CDR1 and CDR2 from the germline V gene are GTSNPN and SVGIG (reference sequence). The CDR3 is 13 amino acids. The V end lost 2 bases, the J end lost 0 bases, and 5 bases lay between the germline ends. The CDR3: CAWSSTSGNTIYF. In nucleotides, the CDR3 is TGTGCCTGGAGTTCCACCTCTGGAAACACCATATATTTT. Full variable domain (remainder filled in from reference TRBV30 and TRBJ1-3): SQTIHQWPATLVQPVGSPLSLECTVEGTSNPNLYWYRQAAGRGLQLLFYSVGIGQISSEVPQNLSASRPQDRQFILSSKKLLLSDSGFYLCAWSSTSGNTIYFGEGSWLTVV.

The chain recombines TRBV6-6 with TRBJ2-1; 10 positions agree with TRBD1. This CDR3 comprises 15 residues. V trimming: 2 bases; J trimming: 6 bases; junction bases outside the gene matches: 4. Germline V CDR1 and CDR2: MNHNY, SVGAGI (reference sequence). The CDR3 loop reads CASSYKDRGSNEQFF. The DNA for the CDR3 is TGTGCCAGCAGTTACAAGGACAGGGGGTCCAATGAGCAGTTCTTC.